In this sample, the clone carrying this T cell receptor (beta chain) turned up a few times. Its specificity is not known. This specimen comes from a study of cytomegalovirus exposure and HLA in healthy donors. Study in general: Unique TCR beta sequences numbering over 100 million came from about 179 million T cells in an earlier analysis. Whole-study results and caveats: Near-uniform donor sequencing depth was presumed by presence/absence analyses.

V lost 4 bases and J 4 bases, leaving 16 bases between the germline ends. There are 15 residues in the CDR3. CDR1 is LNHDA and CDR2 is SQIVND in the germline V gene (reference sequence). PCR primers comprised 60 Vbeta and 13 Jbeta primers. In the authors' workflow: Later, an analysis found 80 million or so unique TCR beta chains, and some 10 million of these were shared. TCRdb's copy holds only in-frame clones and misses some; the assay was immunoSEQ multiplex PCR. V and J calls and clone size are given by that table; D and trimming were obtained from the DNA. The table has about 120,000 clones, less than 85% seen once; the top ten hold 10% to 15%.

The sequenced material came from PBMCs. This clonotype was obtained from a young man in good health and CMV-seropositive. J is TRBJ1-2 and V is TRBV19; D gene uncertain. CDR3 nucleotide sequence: TGTGCCAGTAGTAGGCCGGGTCCTCTAACCTATGGCTACACCTTC. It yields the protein CASSRPGPLTYGYTF.